The 8 T cell receptor beta chains below all came from one sample that was sequenced in a study of T cell responses to AZD1222 COVID-19 vaccine. Libraries were prepared by immunoSEQ multiplex PCR; TCRdb keeps only in-frame clonotypes and omits some of them. This repertoire shows about 120,000 clones, 70% to 90% found once; its top ten account for 8% to 13%. Here the sequenced sample was peripheral blood, taken on day 0 of AZD1222 vaccination. The receptors were gathered from an adult in good health.

The rearrangement links TRBV6-5 to TRBJ1-2, with TRBD1 identical over 9 bases. The CDR3 runs to 16 residues. CDR1 is MNHEY and CDR2 is SVGAGI in the germline V gene. V lost 2 bases to trimming and J lost 8 bases; unmatched junction nucleotides: 12. The DNA of the CDR3 is TGTGCCAGCAGTTACGCCCAGATCCGGGACAGGGACGGCTACACCTTC. This sequence encodes CASSYAQIRDRDGYTF.

The genes are TRBV9 and TRBJ2-3, with TRBD1 as a possible D gene (5 bases). Germline loops: CDR1 SGDLS, CDR2 YYNGEE. V was clipped by 0 bases and J by 12 bases, with 14 bases between them. The CDR3 consists of 13 residues. The CDR3 nucleotides read TGTGCCAGCAGCGTAGTCGTAGGGGCCCACCAGTATTTT. Its translation is CASSVVVGAHQYF.

The CDR3 DNA reads TGTGCCAGCAGCCAAGAGCGGGGGCTCTACAATGAGCAGTTCTTC. Translation gives CASSQERGLYNEQFF. This rearrangement joins TRBV3-1 (or the pseudogene TRBV3-2) to TRBJ2-1; D possibly corresponds to TRBD2 (7 bases). CDR3 length: 15 amino acids. V was cut by 0 bases and J by 3 bases, with 9 bases left in between. Germline lookup yields CDR1 LGHDT and CDR2 YNNKEL (reference sequence).

The chain couples TRBV5-6 to TRBJ1-1; D not resolved. CDR3 length equals 14 residues. Looked up from germline, CDR1 is SGHDT and CDR2 is YYEEEE. V lost 1 base and J lost 3, with 10 bases in between. This chain's CDR3 is CASSLLSAHTEAFF. The CDR3 DNA reads TGTGCCAGCAGCTTGTTATCAGCCCACACTGAAGCTTTCTTT.

The genes are TRBV7-3 and TRBJ1-1; TRBD1 might be the D (5 bases). Germline V gene lookup returns CDR1 SGHTA and CDR2 FQGTGA. V was clipped by 11 bases and J by 1 base, with 14 bases between them. The CDR3 loop spans 13 amino acids. CDR3 loop: CARLRGRNTEAFF. The CDR3 coding sequence is TGTGCCCGGCTCCGGGGGAGGAACACTGAAGCTTTCTTT.

This clone was counted once. The chain recombines TRBV14 with TRBJ2-1, with 7 bases matching TRBD1. The CDR3 spans 17 residues. V lost 1 base to trimming and J lost 4 bases; unmatched junction nucleotides: 10. CDR1 and CDR2 (germline): SGHDN, FVKESK. The CDR3 DNA is TGTGCCAGCAGCCAAGGGCCGGGACAGCGGAGGTACAATGAGCAGTTCTTC. Translation gives CASSQGPGQRRYNEQFF.

The chain recombines TRBV29-1 with TRBJ2-2; D possibly matches TRBD1 or TRBD2 (5 bases each). In germline, CDR1 is SQVTM, CDR2 ANQGSEA. The V gene lost 6 bases and the J gene lost 4 bases, with 12 bases spanning the gap. This CDR3 has 13 residues. The CDR3 DNA reads TGCAGCGTCCTACCTGGGGGCACCGGGGAGCTGTTTTTT. Translation: CSVLPGGTGELFF.

The chain carries TRBV4-1 and TRBJ2-5; 7 bases align to TRBD1. V lost 5 bases, J lost 7 bases, and 10 bases stayed unmatched. CDR3 length equals 14 residues. Germline CDR1 and CDR2: MGHRA and YSYEKL. The CDR3 sequence: CASSTRQGLATQYF. The CDR3 region has the DNA TGCGCCAGCAGCACCCGACAGGGTCTGGCGACCCAGTACTTC.